The present entry profiles one T cell receptor beta chain with its context. Antigen specificity is unknown. This specimen comes from a study of cytomegalovirus exposure and HLA in healthy donors. Study-wide points: One later analysis, an examination of the 100 to 150 validation repertoires, found that first-cohort TCR clusters tended to co-occur in them. Some public TCRs appeared in many individuals, while most sequences were rare.

Only in-frame clones appear in the TCRdb table, and some are missing; sequencing was by immunoSEQ multiplex PCR. This sample carries some 170,000 clones, approximately 86% of them seen once, and the ten largest clones take 6.5% to 7.5%. The germline V gene has CDR1 LNHNV and CDR2 YYDKDF (reference sequence). The trim removed 5 bases at V and 1 base at J, leaving 8 bases unmatched. This CDR3 has 15 residues. V usage is TRBV15 and J usage is TRBJ2-7; TRBD2 matches at 7 bases. The TCR was taken from a man between 25 and 39 years old in good health and CMV-seropositive. The sequencing sample was made of PBMCs. CDR3 sequence (DNA): TGTGCCACCAGCCTCAGCGGGGACGTATCCTACGAGCAGTACTTC. Protein: CATSLSGDVSYEQYF.